The 3 T cell receptor beta chains reported below all come from one sample, sequenced in a study of Ad26.COV2.S vaccination and SARS-CoV-2 variants. Some clones are missing from TCRdb's copy, which holds only in-frame ones; the method was immunoSEQ multiplex PCR. The sample lists around 450,000 clones, approximately 92% occurring once. Documented treatment: around 19 received Ad26.COV2.S at low or high dose, single or two shots; several received placebo; per-sample allocation not given. Samples analyzed were those drawn on day 63 after the first vaccine or placebo injection. The sequencing here drew on peripheral blood, taken in a trial of Ad26.COV2.S vaccine versus placebo. All receptors derive from a person aged 18-60 years who received the Ad26.COV2.S COVID-19 vaccine or a placebo.

This chain joins TRBV24-1 and TRBJ2-3; tentative D call: TRBD2 (6 bases). The length of the CDR3 is 15 residues. Looked up from germline, CDR1 is KGHDR and CDR2 is SFDVKD. V was pared by 3 bases and J by 4 bases, with 13 bases between. DNA for the CDR3: TGTGCCACCAGTGATGCGACTAGTGGCGCAGATACGCAGTATTTT. Translation gives CATSDATSGADTQYF.

V is TRBV5-1 and J is TRBJ2-7; D remains ambiguous. The CDR3 is 14 residues long. Trimming cost V 4 bases and J 2 bases, with 13 bases left between them. CDR1 and CDR2 from the germline V gene are SGHRS and YFSETQ. CDR3 in DNA: TGCGCCAGCAGCCTACGGCCCTCGGCCTACGAGCAGTACTTC. Encoded protein: CASSLRPSAYEQYF. Full variable domain (outside the CDR3, taken from reference TRBV5-1 and TRBJ2-7): KAGVTQTPRYLIKTRGQQVTLSCSPISGHRSVSWYQQTPGQGLQFLFEYFSETQRNKGNFPGRFSGRQFSNSRSEMNVSTLELGDSALYLCASSLRPSAYEQYFGPGTRLTVT.

J is TRBJ1-3 and V is TRBV3-1 (or the pseudogene TRBV3-2), with D possibly being TRBD1 (5 bases). Germline CDR1 reads LGHDT; CDR2 reads YNNKEL (reference sequence). The CDR3 extends over 16 amino acids. The V and J ends lost 0 bases and 1 base respectively, with 10 bases between them. Here the CDR3 DNA reads TGTGCCAGCAGCCAAGAGTGGGACCTTTCTGGAAACACCATATATTTT. It is translated as CASSQEWDLSGNTIYF.